The clone carrying this TCR beta chain was observed at least ten times. Its specificity is unknown. This specimen comes from a study of tumor and adjacent non-tumor tissue in lung cancer. Study information: The cohort had around eleven adenocarcinoma, 2 squamous cell and 1 small cell patients.

CDR1 is DFQATT and CDR2 is SNEGSKA in the germline V gene (reference sequence). V lost 6 bases to trimming and J lost 4 bases; unmatched junction nucleotides: 11. The CDR3 contains 14 residues. Whole-study results and caveats: Significantly higher TCR diversity was found in tumor than normal lung. Tumor repertoires had a smaller top 100 clone share than normal lung.

A modified ARM-PCR protocol with three rounds of nested PCR amplified TCRbeta. TCRdb analysed the multiplex PCR reads with MiXCR anew, one entry per CDR3 protein. This sample yields about 93,000 distinct CDR3 sequences, of which around 64% are seen a single time; 18% belongs to the top ten. This sample's RNA came from whole unsorted tissue. Between August and November 2014, newly diagnosed, chemotherapy-naive lung cancer patients underwent thoracic surgery in China. The sample taken for sequencing was lung tumor tissue. This TCR came from a man in his 60s with non-small cell lung cancer. The chain is built from TRBV20-1 and TRBJ1-2; 7 bases align to TRBD1. CDR3 DNA: TGCAGTGCAAACCCCCGACAGGGTGCCTATGGCTACACCTTC. This encodes CSANPRQGAYGYTF.